The 8 T cell receptor beta chains below all came from one sample that was sequenced in a study of a mutant IDH1 vaccine in newly diagnosed glioma (dated by TCRdb to the early 2020s). The library came from the immunoSEQ multiplex PCR assay. TCRdb obtained this table from immuneACCESS and retained in-frame rearrangements with V and J assigned. These tables miss some clones; where compared with another copy, unresolved V genes account for less than half of the shortfall, and the remainder is unexplained. Counted in this sample were about 42,000 clones; roughly 85% of them appeared once. The ten most abundant clones make up approximately 1.5% of the sample. The label giving this sample's time point can be read as: week 5, during vaccination. Each vaccine dose, consisting of 300 ug of a 20-mer mutant IDH1 peptide in Montanide, was administered subcutaneously with topical imiquimod. Their antigens remain unidentified.

The sample in question was PBMCs, obtained from a glioma patient whose treatment included an IDH1 peptide vaccine. Every receptor here comes from a man aged 40-55 years with glioma.

The genes are TRBV5-1 and TRBJ2-2; D is perhaps TRBD1 (6 bases). Germline lookup yields CDR1 SGHRS and CDR2 YFSETQ. The V end was cut by 6 bases, the J end by 2 bases, with 14 bases between. This CDR3 comprises 15 residues. This CDR3 is CASTVDSSNTGELFF. CDR3 DNA sequence: TGCGCCAGCACCGTGGACAGCAGTAACACCGGGGAGCTGTTTTTT.

CDR3 sequence: CASSSLQGGGDIQYF. The DNA for the CDR3 is TGCGCCAGCAGCTCGCTTCAGGGCGGAGGGGACATTCAGTACTTC. The gene calls are TRBV5-1 and TRBJ2-4, with D maybe TRBD2 (6 bases). The V and J ends lost 3 bases and 8 bases respectively, with 18 bases between them. Germline V gives CDR1 SGHRS, CDR2 YFSETQ. The CDR3 is 15 residues long.

V gene TRBV5-1 combines with J gene TRBJ2-5, with D possibly matching TRBD1 (6 bases). There are 15 residues in the CDR3. Germline CDR1 is SGHRS and CDR2 is YFSETQ. With 0 bases removed from V and 5 bases from J, the gap between germline ends came to 14 bases. The CDR3 reads CASSLDGGVWETQYF. CDR3 DNA: TGCGCCAGCAGCTTGGATGGGGGCGTTTGGGAGACCCAGTACTTC.

The chain combines TRBV7-9 with TRBJ2-5; TRBD1 agrees at 8 bases. Per germline, CDR1 SEHNR and CDR2 FQNEAQ (reference sequence). After removal of 4 bases from V and 3 bases from J, the junction contained 4 bases not matched to a gene. CDR3 length: 14 residues. Here the CDR3 reads CASSSGTGEETQYF. The CDR3 region has the DNA TGTGCCAGCAGCTCCGGGACAGGAGAAGAGACCCAGTACTTC.

This chain connects TRBV9 to TRBJ1-1; no clear D. V was pared by 4 bases and J by 1 base, with 11 bases between. CDR1 SGDLS and CDR2 YYNGEE come from the germline V gene. CDR3 length equals 14 residues. The CDR3 DNA reads TGTGCCAGCAGCCCCGGTTCGGGGAACACTGAAGCTTTCTTT. Translating it yields CASSPGSGNTEAFF. Complete variable domain (other parts from reference TRBV9 and TRBJ1-1): DSGVTQTPKHLITATGQRVTLRCSPRSGDLSVYWYQQSLDQGLQFLIQYYNGEERAKGNILERFSAQQFPDLHSELNLSSLELGDSALYFCASSPGSGNTEAFFGQGTRLTVV.

The CDR3: CAISDKSSGRFYEQYF. CDR3 bases: TGTGCCATCAGTGATAAGTCTAGCGGAAGGTTCTACGAGCAGTACTTC. The rearrangement joins TRBV10-3 to TRBJ2-7; 7 bases are shared with TRBD2. With V trimmed by 3 bases and J by 3 bases, 11 bases remained unmatched. CDR3 size: 16 residues. The V gene's germline CDR1 is ENHRY and CDR2 SYGVKD.

This clone was counted a few times. The chain joins TRBV6-1 to TRBJ2-1, with TRBD2 matching 14 bases. The CDR3 has 15 amino acids. After removal of 6 bases from V and 10 bases from J, the junction contained 8 bases not matched to a gene. The germline CDR1 and CDR2 sequences are MNHNS and SASEGT. The CDR3 DNA follows: TGTGCCAGCAGAGTGACTAGCGGGAGGGCTATAGAGCAGTTCTTC. It codes for CASRVTSGRAIEQFF.

This clone has just a few counts. This sequence joins TRBV6-5 and TRBJ2-1; possibly TRBD1 or TRBD2 for D (6 bases each). The CDR3 has 15 amino acids. CDR1 is MNHEY and CDR2 is SVGAGI in the germline V gene. V was shortened by 6 bases and J by 7 bases, with 19 bases between the two germline ends. The CDR3 nucleotides read TGTGCCAGCAGCCAGAGGGGGGAGGCTAGTAATGAGCAGTTCTTC. This translates into CASSQRGEASNEQFF.